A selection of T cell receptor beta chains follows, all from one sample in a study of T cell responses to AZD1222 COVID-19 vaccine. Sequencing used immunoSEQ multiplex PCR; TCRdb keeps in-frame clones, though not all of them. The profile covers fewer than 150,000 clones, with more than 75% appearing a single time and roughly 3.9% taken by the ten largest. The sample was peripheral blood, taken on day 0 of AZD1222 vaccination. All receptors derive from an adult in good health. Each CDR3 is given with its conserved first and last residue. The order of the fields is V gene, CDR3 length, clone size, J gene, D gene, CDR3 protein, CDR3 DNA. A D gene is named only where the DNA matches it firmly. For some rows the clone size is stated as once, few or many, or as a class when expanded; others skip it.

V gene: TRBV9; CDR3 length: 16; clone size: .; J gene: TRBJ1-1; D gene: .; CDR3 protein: CASSVGSTAEGSEAFF; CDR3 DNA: TGTGCCAGCAGCGTAGGATCGACTGCCGAGGGGTCTGAAGCTTTCTTT
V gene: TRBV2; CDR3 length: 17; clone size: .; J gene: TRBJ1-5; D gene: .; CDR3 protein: CASSDFVSLVSNQPQHF; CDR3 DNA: TGTGCCAGCAGTGATTTCGTCAGCCTTGTCAGCAATCAGCCCCAGCATTTT
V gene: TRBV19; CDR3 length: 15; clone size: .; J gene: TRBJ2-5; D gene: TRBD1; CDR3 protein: CASSIGGTDVKTQYF; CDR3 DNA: TGTGCCAGTAGTATAGGGGGGACAGACGTGAAGACCCAGTACTTC
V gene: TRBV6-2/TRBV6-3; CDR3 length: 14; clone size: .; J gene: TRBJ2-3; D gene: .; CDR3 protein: CASSYPRVTDTQYF; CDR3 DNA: TGTGCCAGCAGTTACCCAAGAGTCACAGATACGCAGTATTTT
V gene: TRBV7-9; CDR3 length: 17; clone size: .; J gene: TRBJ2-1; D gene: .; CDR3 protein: CASSALTRPRSLVEQFF; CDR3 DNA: TGTGCCAGCAGCGCTCTGACGAGACCCAGATCCTTGGTTGAGCAGTTCTTC
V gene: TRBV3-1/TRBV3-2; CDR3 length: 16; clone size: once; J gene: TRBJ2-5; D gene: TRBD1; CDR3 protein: CASSSRDRGFQETQYF; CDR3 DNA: TGTGCCAGCAGCTCCCGGGACAGGGGCTTCCAAGAGACCCAGTACTTC
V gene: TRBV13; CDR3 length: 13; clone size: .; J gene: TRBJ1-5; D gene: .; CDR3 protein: CASSLGPDRPQHF; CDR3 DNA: TGTGCCAGCAGCTTGGGGCCAGACCGGCCCCAGCATTTT
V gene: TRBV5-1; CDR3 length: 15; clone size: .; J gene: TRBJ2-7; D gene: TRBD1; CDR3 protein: CASSLEGQGAYEQYF; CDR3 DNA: TGCGCCAGCAGCTTGGAGGGACAGGGAGCTTACGAGCAGTACTTC
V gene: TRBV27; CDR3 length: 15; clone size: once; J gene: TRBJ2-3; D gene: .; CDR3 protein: CASGKVGRIADTQYF; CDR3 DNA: TGTGCCAGCGGTAAAGTAGGGAGGATCGCAGATACGCAGTATTTT
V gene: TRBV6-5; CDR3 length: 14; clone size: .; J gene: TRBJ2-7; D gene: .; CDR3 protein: CASKVPQQGGEQYF; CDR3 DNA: TGTGCCAGCAAGGTGCCCCAGCAGGGTGGTGAGCAGTACTTC
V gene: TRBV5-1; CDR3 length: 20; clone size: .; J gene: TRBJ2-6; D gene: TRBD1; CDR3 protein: CASSLVGRDRAISGANVLTF; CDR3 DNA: TGCGCCAGCAGCTTGGTAGGGAGGGACAGGGCCATCTCTGGGGCCAACGTCCTGACTTTC
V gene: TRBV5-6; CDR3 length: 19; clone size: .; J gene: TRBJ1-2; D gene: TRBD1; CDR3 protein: CASSLGPPDRGPHGYGYTF; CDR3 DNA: TGTGCCAGCAGCTTGGGACCCCCGGACAGGGGGCCTCATGGCTATGGCTACACCTTC
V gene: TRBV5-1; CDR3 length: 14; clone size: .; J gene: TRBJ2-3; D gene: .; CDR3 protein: CASSLRMEADTQYF; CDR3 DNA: TGCGCCAGCAGCTTGCGTATGGAGGCAGATACGCAGTATTTT
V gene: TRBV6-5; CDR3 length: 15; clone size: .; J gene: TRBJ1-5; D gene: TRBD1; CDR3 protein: CASSLPTGNNQPQHF; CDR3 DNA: TGTGCCAGCTCCCTGCCGACAGGGAACAATCAGCCCCAGCATTTT
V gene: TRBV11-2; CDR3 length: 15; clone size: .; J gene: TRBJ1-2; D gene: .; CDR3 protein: CASSTLGGGGYGYTF; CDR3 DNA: TGTGCCAGCAGCACCCTGGGAGGGGGGGGCTATGGCTACACCTTC
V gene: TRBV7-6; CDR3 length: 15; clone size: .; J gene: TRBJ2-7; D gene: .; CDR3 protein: CASSLASGKSYEQYF; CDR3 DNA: TGTGCCAGCAGCTTAGCGTCGGGGAAATCCTACGAGCAGTACTTC
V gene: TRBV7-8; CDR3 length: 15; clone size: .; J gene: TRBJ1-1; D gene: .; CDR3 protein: CASSLVIVDKSEAFF; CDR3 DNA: TGTGCCAGCAGCTTAGTAATTGTGGATAAATCTGAAGCTTTCTTT
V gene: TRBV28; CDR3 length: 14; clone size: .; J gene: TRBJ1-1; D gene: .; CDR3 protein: CASSLGGGVTEAFF; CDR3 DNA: TGTGCCAGCAGTTTAGGGGGGGGCGTCACTGAAGCTTTCTTT
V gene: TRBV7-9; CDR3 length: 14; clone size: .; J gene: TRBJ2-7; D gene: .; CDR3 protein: CASSSTGPAYEQYF; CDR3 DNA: TGTGCCAGCAGCTCTACAGGGCCAGCCTACGAGCAGTACTTC
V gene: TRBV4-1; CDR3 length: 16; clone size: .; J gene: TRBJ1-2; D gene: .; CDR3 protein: CASSQGLAGPSYGYTF; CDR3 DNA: TGCGCCAGCAGCCAAGGCCTCGCCGGGCCCTCCTATGGCTACACCTTC
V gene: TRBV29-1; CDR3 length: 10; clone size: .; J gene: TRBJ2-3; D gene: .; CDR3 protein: CSVSADTQYF; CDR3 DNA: TGCAGCGTTTCGGCAGATACGCAGTATTTT
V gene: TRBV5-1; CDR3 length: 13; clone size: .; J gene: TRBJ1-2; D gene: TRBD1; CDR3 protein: CASSPGQGYGYTF; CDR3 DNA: TGCGCCAGCAGCCCGGGACAGGGTTATGGCTACACCTTC
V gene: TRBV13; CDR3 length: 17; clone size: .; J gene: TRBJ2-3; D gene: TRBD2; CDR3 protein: CASSLTGGPLGRDTQYF; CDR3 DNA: TGTGCCAGCAGCTTAACGGGGGGGCCTTTAGGGCGAGATACGCAGTATTTT
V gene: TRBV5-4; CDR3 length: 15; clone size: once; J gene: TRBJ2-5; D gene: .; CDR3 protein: CASSFTGNNQETQYF; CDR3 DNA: TGTGCCAGCAGCTTCACAGGGAATAACCAAGAGACCCAGTACTTC
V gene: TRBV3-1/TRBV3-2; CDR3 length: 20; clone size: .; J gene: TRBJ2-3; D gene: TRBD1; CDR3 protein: CASSQALTGGGFWWSDTQYF; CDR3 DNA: TGTGCCAGCAGCCAAGCCTTGACAGGGGGTGGGTTTTGGTGGTCAGATACGCAGTATTTT
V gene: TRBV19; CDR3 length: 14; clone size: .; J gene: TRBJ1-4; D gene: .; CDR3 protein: CASTNQATNEKLFF; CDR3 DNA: TGTGCCAGTACCAACCAAGCAACTAATGAAAAACTGTTTTTT
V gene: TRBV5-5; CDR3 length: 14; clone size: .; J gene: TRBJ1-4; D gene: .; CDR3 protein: CASSSARGGEKLFF; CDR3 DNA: TGTGCCAGCAGCTCGGCCCGTGGGGGGGAAAAACTGTTTTTT
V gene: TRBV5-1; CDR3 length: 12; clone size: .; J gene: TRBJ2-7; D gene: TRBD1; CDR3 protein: CASSMDRDEQYF; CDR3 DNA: TGCGCCAGCAGCATGGACAGGGACGAGCAGTACTTC
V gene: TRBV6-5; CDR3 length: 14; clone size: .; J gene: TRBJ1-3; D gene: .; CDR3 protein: CASTSGAAGNTIYF; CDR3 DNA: TGTGCCAGCACCTCGGGGGCGGCTGGAAACACCATATATTTT
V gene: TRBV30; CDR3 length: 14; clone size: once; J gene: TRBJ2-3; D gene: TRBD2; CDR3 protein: CAWTGGGNTDTQYF; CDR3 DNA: TGTGCCTGGACGGGCGGGGGAAACACAGATACGCAGTATTTT
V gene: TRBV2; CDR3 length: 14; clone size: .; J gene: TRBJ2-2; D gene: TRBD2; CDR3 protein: CASKDGGAPGELFF; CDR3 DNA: TGTGCCAGCAAGGACGGGGGGGCCCCCGGGGAGCTGTTTTTT
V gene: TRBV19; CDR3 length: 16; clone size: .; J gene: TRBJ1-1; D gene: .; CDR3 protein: CASSTPRDGTNTEAFF; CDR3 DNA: TGTGCCAGTAGTACACCCAGGGACGGCACGAACACTGAAGCTTTCTTT
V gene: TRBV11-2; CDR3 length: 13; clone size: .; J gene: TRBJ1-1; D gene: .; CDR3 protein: CASSLVRGRVAFF; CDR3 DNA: TGTGCCAGCAGCTTAGTTCGCGGCAGGGTCGCTTTCTTT
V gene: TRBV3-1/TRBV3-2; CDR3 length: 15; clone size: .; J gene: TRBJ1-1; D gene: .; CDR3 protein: CASSLRRGGGTEAFF; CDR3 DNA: TGTGCCAGCAGCCTGAGGCGCGGGGGAGGCACTGAAGCTTTCTTT
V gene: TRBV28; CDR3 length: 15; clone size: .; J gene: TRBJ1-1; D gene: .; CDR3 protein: CASSLSVGTTAEAFF; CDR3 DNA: TGTGCCAGCAGTTTAAGTGTGGGCACCACGGCTGAAGCTTTCTTT
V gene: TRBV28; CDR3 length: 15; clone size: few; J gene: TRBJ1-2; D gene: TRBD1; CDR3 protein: CASSLRGRGNYGYTF; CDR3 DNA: TGTGCCAGCAGTTTAAGGGGGCGGGGGAACTATGGCTACACCTTC
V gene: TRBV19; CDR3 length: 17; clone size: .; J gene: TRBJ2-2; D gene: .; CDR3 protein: CASNPRGAGLNTGELFF; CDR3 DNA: TGTGCCAGTAACCCACGGGGGGCGGGGTTGAACACCGGGGAGCTGTTTTTT
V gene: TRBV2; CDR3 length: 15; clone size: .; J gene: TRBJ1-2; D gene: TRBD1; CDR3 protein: CASRDKGQGLYGYTF; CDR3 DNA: TGTGCCAGCAGAGATAAGGGACAGGGTCTCTATGGCTACACCTTC
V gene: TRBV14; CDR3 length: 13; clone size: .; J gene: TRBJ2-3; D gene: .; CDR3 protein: CASSRRATDTQYF; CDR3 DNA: TGTGCCAGCAGCCGCAGAGCGACAGATACGCAGTATTTT
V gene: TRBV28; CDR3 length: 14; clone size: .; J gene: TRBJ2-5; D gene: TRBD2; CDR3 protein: CASNLAGGRETQYF; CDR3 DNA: TGTGCCAGCAACCTAGCGGGGGGCCGGGAGACCCAGTACTTC
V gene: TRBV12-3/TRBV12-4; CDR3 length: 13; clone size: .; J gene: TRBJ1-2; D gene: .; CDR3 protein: CASSFDRLYGYTF; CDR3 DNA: TGTGCCAGCAGTTTCGACAGGCTCTATGGCTACACCTTC
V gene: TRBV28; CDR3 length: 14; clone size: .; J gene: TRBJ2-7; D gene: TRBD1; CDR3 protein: CASTRDRGPSEQYF; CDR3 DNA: TGTGCCAGCACCAGGGACAGGGGGCCGAGCGAGCAGTACTTC
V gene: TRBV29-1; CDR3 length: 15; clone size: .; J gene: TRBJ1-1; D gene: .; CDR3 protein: CSVRGGGRLGTEAFF; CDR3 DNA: TGCAGCGTCCGAGGTGGGGGGCGTTTAGGAACTGAAGCTTTCTTT
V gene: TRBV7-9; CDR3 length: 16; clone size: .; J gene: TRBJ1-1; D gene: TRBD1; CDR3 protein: CASSRHLRDRAPGAFF; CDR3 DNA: TGTGCCAGCAGCAGACACCTCCGGGACAGGGCCCCGGGTGCTTTCTTT
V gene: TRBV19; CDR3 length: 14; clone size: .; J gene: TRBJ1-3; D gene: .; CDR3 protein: CASSLGSTGNTIYF; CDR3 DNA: TGTGCCAGTAGCCTCGGGTCCACGGGAAACACCATATATTTT
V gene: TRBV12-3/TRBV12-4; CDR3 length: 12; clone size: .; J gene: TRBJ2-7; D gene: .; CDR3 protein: CASSFTGYEQYF; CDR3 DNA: TGTGCCAGCAGTTTCACAGGGTACGAGCAGTACTTC
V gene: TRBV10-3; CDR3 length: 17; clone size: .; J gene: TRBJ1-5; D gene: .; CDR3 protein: CAISESPIKRNNQPQHF; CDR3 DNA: TGTGCCATCAGTGAGTCGCCCATCAAGAGGAACAATCAGCCCCAGCATTTT
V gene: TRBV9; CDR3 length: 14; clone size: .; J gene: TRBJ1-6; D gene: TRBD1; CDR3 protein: CASRTGGRDSPLHF; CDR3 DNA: TGTGCCAGCAGGACAGGGGGCAGGGATTCACCCCTCCACTTT
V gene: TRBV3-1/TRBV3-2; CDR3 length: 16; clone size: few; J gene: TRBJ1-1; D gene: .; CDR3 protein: CASSQDPQVLSTEAFF; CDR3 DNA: TGTGCCAGCAGCCAAGATCCACAGGTCCTATCGACTGAAGCTTTCTTT
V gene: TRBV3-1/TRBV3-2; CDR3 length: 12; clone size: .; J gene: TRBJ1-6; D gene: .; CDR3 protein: CASSQAGVPLHF; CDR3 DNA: TGTGCCAGCAGCCAAGCCGGCGTGCCCCTCCACTTT
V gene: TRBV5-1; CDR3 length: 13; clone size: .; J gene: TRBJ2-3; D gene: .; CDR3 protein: CASSLDYTDTQYF; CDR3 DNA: TGCGCCAGCAGCTTGGACTACACAGATACGCAGTATTTT
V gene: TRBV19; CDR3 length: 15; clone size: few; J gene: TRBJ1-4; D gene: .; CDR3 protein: CASSWVHRNNEKLFF; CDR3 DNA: TGTGCCAGTAGTTGGGTTCACAGAAATAATGAAAAACTGTTTTTT
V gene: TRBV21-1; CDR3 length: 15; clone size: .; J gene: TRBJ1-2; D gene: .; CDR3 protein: CASSALSGTGNGYTF; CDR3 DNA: TGTGCCAGCAGCGCACTTTCCGGGACAGGGAATGGCTACACCTTC
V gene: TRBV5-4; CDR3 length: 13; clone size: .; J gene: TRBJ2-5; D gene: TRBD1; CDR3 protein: CASSRTGQETQYF; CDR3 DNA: TGTGCCAGCAGCCGGACAGGGCAAGAGACCCAGTACTTC
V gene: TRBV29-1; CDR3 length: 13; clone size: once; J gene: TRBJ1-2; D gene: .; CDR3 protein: CSVATAANYGYTF; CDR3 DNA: TGCAGCGTTGCGACAGCAGCTAACTATGGCTACACCTTC
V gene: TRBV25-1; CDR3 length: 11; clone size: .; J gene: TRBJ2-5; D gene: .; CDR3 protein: CASSDGETQYF; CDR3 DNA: TGTGCCAGCAGTGACGGGGAGACCCAGTACTTC
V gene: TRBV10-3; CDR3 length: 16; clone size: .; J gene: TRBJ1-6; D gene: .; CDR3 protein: CAISERQSSYNSPLHF; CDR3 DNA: TGTGCCATCAGTGAGCGGCAGAGCTCCTATAATTCACCCCTCCACTTT